One sample yielded the 7 T cell receptor beta chains listed below, sequenced in a study of blood T cell repertoires in COVID-19. Profiled with immunoSEQ multiplex PCR; TCRdb holds only in-frame clones, not every one. The repertoire has around 200,000 clones, about 90% of them found once; the top ten carry 1.5% to 2%. The material sequenced was peripheral blood. Receptors were obtained from a man aged 18 to 29 with active or convalescent COVID-19.

This chain uses TRBV11-2 with TRBJ1-2; 12 positions agree with TRBD1. V was clipped by 6 bases and J by 4 bases; unmatched bases: 6. This CDR3 region has 15 residues. CDR1 SGHAT and CDR2 FQNNGV come from the germline V gene. The CDR3 region is CASSRPGQGAYGYTF. The CDR3 DNA reads as TGTGCCAGCAGTCGACCGGGACAGGGGGCCTATGGCTACACCTTC.

The gene calls are TRBV2 and TRBJ1-2, with a weak D call TRBD1 (5 bases). CDR1 is SNHLY, CDR2 FYNNEI, per germline. V shed 9 bases and J shed 0 bases, with 8 bases lying between them. The length of the CDR3 is 12 residues. CDR3 bases: TGTGCCAGTCGACAGTCTAACTATGGCTACACCTTC. It yields the protein CASRQSNYGYTF.

This sequence joins TRBV13 and TRBJ2-5; TRBD2 matches 11 bases. Germline CDR1 is PRHDT and CDR2 is FYEKMQ (reference sequence). J gave up 4 bases and V 5 bases, and 12 bases lay outside the gene matches. The CDR3 runs 17 residues. DNA for the CDR3: TGTGCCAGCAGCCAGAGACTAGCGGGGAGGTCGGGAGAGACCCAGTACTTC. Protein product: CASSQRLAGRSGETQYF.

The chain carries TRBV5-1 and TRBJ1-1, with a possible D match to TRBD1 (6 bases). V was trimmed by 0 bases and J by 3 bases, leaving 12 bases between them. The germline gives CDR1 SGHRS, CDR2 YFSETQ. This CDR3 is built from 15 residues. In DNA, the CDR3 is TGCGCCAGCAGCTTGGCTTGGGGGCGGGACACTGAAGCTTTCTTT. Amino acids: CASSLAWGRDTEAFF.

This clone appeared a single time. J is TRBJ2-1 and V is TRBV19; TRBD2 matches at 14 bases. Germline V gives CDR1 LNHDA, CDR2 SQIVND (reference sequence). This CDR3 has 18 residues. J was trimmed by 6 bases and V by 0 bases; bases with no gene match: 7. CDR3 coding DNA: TGTGCCAGTAGTATAGATCGGGGCGGACTAGCGGGAGGCAATGAGCAGTTCTTC. It specifies CASSIDRGGLAGGNEQFF.

The J gene is TRBJ2-2, the V gene TRBV3-1 (or the pseudogene TRBV3-2), with unresolved D. Trimming took off 3 bases at V and 8 bases at J, with 22 bases between the two ends. The length of the CDR3 is 17 residues. Germline V gene lookup returns CDR1 LGHDT and CDR2 YNNKEL (reference sequence). CDR3 loop: CASSHPRSHLIGGELFF. The CDR3 region has the DNA TGTGCCAGCAGCCACCCGAGGTCCCACCTTATTGGAGGGGAGCTGTTTTTT.

V and J are TRBV6-6 and TRBJ1-4; 8 positions match TRBD1. Germline assignment: CDR1 MNHNY and CDR2 SVGAGI (reference sequence). The trim removed 6 bases at V and 10 bases at J, leaving 1 base unmatched. The CDR3 extends over 11 amino acids. The CDR3 sequence: CASRGQGKLFF. The CDR3, as DNA: TGTGCCAGCAGAGGACAGGGAAAACTGTTTTTT.